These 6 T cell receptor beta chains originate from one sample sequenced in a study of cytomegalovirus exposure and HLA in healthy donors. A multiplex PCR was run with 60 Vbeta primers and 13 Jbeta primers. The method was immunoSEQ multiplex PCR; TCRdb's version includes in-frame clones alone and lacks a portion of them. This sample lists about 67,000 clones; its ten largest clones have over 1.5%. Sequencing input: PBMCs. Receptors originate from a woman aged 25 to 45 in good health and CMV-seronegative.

CDR3 loop: CASSYSSTGWYF. The CDR3 DNA is TGTGCCAGCAGTTACTCGTCAACAGGGTGGTACTTC. J is TRBJ2-7 and V is TRBV6-5; D perhaps matches TRBD1 (6 bases). The CDR3 contains 12 residues. Germline CDR1 MNHEY, CDR2 SVGAGI. V was clipped by 0 bases and J by 12 bases, with 12 bases between them.

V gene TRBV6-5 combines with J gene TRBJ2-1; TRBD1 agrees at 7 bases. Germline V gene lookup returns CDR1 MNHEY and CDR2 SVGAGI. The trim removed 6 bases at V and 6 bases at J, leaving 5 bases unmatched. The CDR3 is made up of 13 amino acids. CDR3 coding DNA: TGTGCCAGCAGCTGGACAGGCAGCAATGAGCAGTTCTTC. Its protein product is CASSWTGSNEQFF.

The CDR3 is CASSYRGHRETQYF. The CDR3 coding sequence is TGTGCCAGCAGTTACAGGGGACATAGGGAGACCCAGTACTTC. The chain is built from TRBV6-5 and TRBJ2-5; weak D call: TRBD1 (6 bases). Trimming left V 2 bases short and J 5 bases short, with 12 bases between. CDR3 length: 14 residues. CDR1 and CDR2 from the germline V gene are MNHEY and SVGAGI.

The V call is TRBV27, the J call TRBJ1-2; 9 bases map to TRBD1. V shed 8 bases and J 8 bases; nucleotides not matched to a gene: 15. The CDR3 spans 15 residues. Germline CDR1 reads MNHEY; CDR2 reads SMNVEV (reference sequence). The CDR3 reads CASSHERDRASGYTF. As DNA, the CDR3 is TGTGCCAGCTCTCATGAGAGGGACAGGGCCTCAGGCTACACCTTC.

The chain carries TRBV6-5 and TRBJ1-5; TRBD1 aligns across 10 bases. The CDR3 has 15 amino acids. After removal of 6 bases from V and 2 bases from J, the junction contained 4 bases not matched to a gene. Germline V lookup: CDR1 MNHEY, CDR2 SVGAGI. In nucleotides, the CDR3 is TGTGCCAGCAGACACGGGACAGGGGGCAATCAGCCCCAGCATTTT. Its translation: CASRHGTGGNQPQHF.

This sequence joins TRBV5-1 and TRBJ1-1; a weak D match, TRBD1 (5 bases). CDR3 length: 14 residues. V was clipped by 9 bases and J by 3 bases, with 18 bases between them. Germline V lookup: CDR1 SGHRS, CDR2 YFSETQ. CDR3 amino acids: CATNRGGADTEAFF. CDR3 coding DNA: TGCGCCACCAACCGGGGAGGGGCCGACACTGAAGCTTTCTTT.